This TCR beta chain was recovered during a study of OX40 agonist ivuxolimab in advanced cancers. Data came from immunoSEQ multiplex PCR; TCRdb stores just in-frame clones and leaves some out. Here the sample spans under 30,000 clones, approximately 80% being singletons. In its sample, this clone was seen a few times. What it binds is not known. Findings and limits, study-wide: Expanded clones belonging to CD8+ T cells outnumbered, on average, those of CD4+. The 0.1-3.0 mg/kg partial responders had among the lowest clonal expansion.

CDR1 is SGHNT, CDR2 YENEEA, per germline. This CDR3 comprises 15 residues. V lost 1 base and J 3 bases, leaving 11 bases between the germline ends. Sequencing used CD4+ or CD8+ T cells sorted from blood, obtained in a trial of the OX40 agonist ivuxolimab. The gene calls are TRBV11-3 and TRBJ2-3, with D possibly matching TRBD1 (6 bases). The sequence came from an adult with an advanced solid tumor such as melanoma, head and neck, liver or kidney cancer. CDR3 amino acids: CASSLGGQGTDTQYF. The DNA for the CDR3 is TGTGCCAGCAGCTTAGGGGGGCAGGGGACAGATACGCAGTATTTT.